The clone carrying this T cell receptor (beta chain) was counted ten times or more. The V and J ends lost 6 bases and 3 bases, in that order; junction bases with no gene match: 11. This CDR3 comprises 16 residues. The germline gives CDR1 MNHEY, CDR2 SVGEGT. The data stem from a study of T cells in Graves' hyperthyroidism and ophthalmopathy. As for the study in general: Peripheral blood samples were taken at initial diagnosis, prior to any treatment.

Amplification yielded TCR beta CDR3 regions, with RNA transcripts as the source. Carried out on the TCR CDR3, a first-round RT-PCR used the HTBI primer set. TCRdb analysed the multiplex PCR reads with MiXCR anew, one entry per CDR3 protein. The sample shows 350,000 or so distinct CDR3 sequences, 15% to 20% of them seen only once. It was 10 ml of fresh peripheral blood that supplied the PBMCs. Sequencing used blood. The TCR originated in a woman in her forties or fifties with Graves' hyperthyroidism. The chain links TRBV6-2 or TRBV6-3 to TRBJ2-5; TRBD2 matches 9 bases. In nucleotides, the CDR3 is TGTGCCAGCAGCTCCTACCAGACTAGCGGAAAAGAGACCCAGTACTTC. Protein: CASSSYQTSGKETQYF.